This TCR beta chain came from a study of shared clonotypes between healthy human individuals. Regarding this clone: Its antigen remains unknown.

Findings and caveats of the study: Approximately 5.4% of naive CD4 clonotypes were common to a few donors. Incomplete sequencing of sorted subsets was indicated by rarefaction despite large depth. Non-shared clonotypes had lower generation probabilities than those shared by all four donors.

Sequencing used immunoSEQ multiplex PCR; TCRdb keeps in-frame clones, though not all of them. The sample lists around 510,000 clones; roughly 95% were seen once. CDR3 length equals 19 residues. V trimming: 6 bases; J trimming: 10 bases; junction bases outside the gene matches: 25. In germline, CDR1 is LNHDA, CDR2 SQIVND (reference sequence). The chain recombines TRBV19 with TRBJ2-1, with TRBD1 matching over 9 bases. Sequencing was performed on naive CD4+ T cells sorted from blood. The subset was: CD45RA+ positively selected. The TCR was taken from a woman in her thirties in good health. The CDR3 DNA reads TGTGCCAGTAGATCAGCGGGACAGGGTCGGAGCGGGGTTGAGGGGGAGCAGTTCTTC. Its translation: CASRSAGQGRSGVEGEQFF.